This paragraph reports one T cell receptor (beta chain). The sample belongs to a study of T cells after yellow fever vaccination. Looking at the study overall: Fractions of limited cellularity were prepared by means of SMART-Seq v4 Ultra Low Input.

TCRdb independently ran MiXCR on the 5' RACE reads; one entry per CDR3 protein. This table holds more than 450,000 distinct CDR3 sequences, 21% found once. CDR3 length: 13 amino acids. V and J are TRBV26 and TRBJ2-7; TRBD1 is taken as the D call from the table, unchecked against the DNA. TRBV26 counts as a pseudogene. Sequenced here: PBMCs, sampled roughly 20 days after the first yellow fever vaccination. The receptor comes from a man between 18 and 35 years old who received the YFV17D yellow fever vaccine. The CDR3 bases are TGTGCCAGCGGCCCCGGGGACAACTGCGAGCAGTACTTC. This codes for CASGPGDNCEQYF.